This passage covers 21 T cell receptor beta chains from one sample sequenced in a study of Graves' ophthalmopathy and Graves' hyperthyroidism. RNA transcripts served as template for amplifying TCR beta CDR3 sequences. HTBI primers primed a first-round RT-PCR, and a second-round multiplex PCR followed. MiXCR, applied by TCRdb to the multiplex PCR reads, yields one record per CDR3 protein. The sample includes around 520,000 distinct CDR3 sequences, approximately 37% of them seen just once. The sample comprised peripheral blood or thyroid tissue (not recorded which). These TCRs come from an adult man with Graves' hyperthyroidism.

This clonotype has at least ten counts. The J gene is TRBJ2-5, the V gene TRBV9; D gene unclear. The CDR3 is 14 residues long. V was cut by 3 bases and J by 4 bases, with 13 bases left in between. Germline V lookup: CDR1 SGDLS, CDR2 YYNGEE. The CDR3 here is CASSGPGPRETQYF. DNA for the CDR3: TGTGCCAGCAGCGGACCCGGGCCCCGAGAGACCCAGTACTTC. The whole variable domain, remainder taken from reference TRBV9 and TRBJ2-5, is DSGVTQTPKHLITATGQRVTLRCSPRSGDLSVYWYQQSLDQGLQFLIQYYNGEERAKGNILERFSAQQFPDLHSELNLSSLELGDSALYFCASSGPGPRETQYFGPGTRLLVL.

This clonotype was seen once. V and J are TRBV29-1 and TRBJ1-2, with 8 bases matching TRBD1. V dropped 6 bases and J dropped 6; count of bases not matched to a gene: 12. This CDR3 is built from 14 residues. The germline V gene encodes CDR1 SQVTM and CDR2 ANQGSEA. The DNA of the CDR3 is TGCAGCGTCCAACCTCCTCAGGGGGCAGATGGCTACACCTTC. It encodes CSVQPPQGADGYTF.

This chain links TRBV7-9 with TRBJ2-7, with 8 positions matching TRBD1. The CDR3 is 16 residues long. Unmatched junction bases numbered 17, after V lost 8 bases and J lost 5 bases. Germline loops: CDR1 SEHNR, CDR2 FQNEAQ (reference sequence). The CDR3 loop reads CASSLTPGQDFNEQYF. CDR3 sequence (DNA): TGTGCCAGCTCACTCACCCCGGGACAGGACTTTAACGAGCAGTACTTC.

The chain couples TRBV10-3 to TRBJ1-3; a weak D match, TRBD1 (6 bases). The CDR3 totals 19 residues. The germline CDR1 and CDR2 sequences are ENHRY and SYGVKD. The V end was cut by 3 bases, the J end by 8 bases, with 29 bases between. The DNA of the CDR3 is TGTGCCATCAGTGATAAAAAAGGACAGCCCATTAACTATGGCTACACCATATATTTT. It specifies CAISDKKGQPINYGYTIYF.

This clonotype has a count of ten or more. A read error may produce the germline difference seen at one junction end. V usage is TRBV2 and J usage is TRBJ2-7, with 9 bases identical to TRBD1. The CDR3 totals 16 residues. The germline V gene has CDR1 SNHLY and CDR2 FYNNEI. In DNA, the CDR3 is TGTGCCAGCAGTGAACCCGGGACAGGGTTCTCCCACGAGCAGTACTTC. This translates into CASSEPGTGFSHEQYF.

Note on this clonotype: A much more abundant neighbour one base away suggests this may be a read error. V usage is TRBV2 and J usage is TRBJ2-3, with D perhaps TRBD1 or TRBD2 (5 bases each). The CDR3 contains 15 residues. Trimming shortened V by 5 bases and J by 2 bases, and 14 bases separated the two germline ends. CDR1 is SNHLY, CDR2 FYNNEI, per germline. DNA for the CDR3: TGTGCCAGCAGTCGGGACGGGGTGAACACAGATACGCAGTATTTT. Protein: CASSRDGVNTDTQYF.

V usage is TRBV27 and J usage is TRBJ1-1; tentative D call: TRBD1 (6 bases). The CDR3 runs to 15 residues. The germline CDR1 and CDR2 sequences are MNHEY and SMNVEV (reference sequence). V gave up 1 base and J gave up 1 base, with 10 bases separating them. This chain's CDR3 is CASSLWGQRNTEAFF. The CDR3 DNA follows: TGTGCCAGCAGTTTATGGGGGCAGAGGAACACTGAAGCTTTCTTT.

This clonotype has more than one count but fewer than ten. The chain uses TRBV2 and TRBJ2-3; 11 positions match TRBD2. Looked up from germline, CDR1 is SNHLY and CDR2 is FYNNEI. This CDR3 has 17 residues. Unmatched junction bases numbered 6, after V lost 4 bases and J lost 0 bases. The CDR3: CASSGVAGGPSTDTQYF. For the CDR3, the DNA is TGTGCCAGCAGTGGGGTAGCGGGAGGGCCTAGCACAGATACGCAGTATTTT.

V is TRBV27 and J is TRBJ2-7; D is unresolved. Germline V CDR1 and CDR2: MNHEY, SMNVEV (reference sequence). The CDR3 sequence is 10 residues long. Trimming removed 6 bases at V and 10 bases at J, with 10 bases between. The DNA for the CDR3 is TGTGCCAGCAGCCGACCCGGACAGTACTTC. This encodes CASSRPGQYF.

This clonotype was counted ten times or more. The chain recombines TRBV5-1 with TRBJ1-1; 9 bases map to TRBD1. The trim removed 7 bases at V and 0 bases at J, leaving 4 bases unmatched. CDR3 length: 14 residues. The germline V gene encodes CDR1 SGHRS and CDR2 YFSETQ. CDR3 loop: CASGTGTMNTEAFF. CDR3 DNA: TGCGCCAGCGGGACAGGGACAATGAACACTGAAGCTTTCTTT.

J is TRBJ2-5 and V is TRBV6-5; 11 bases align to TRBD1. Trimming at V came to 2 bases and at J to 2 bases, leaving 7 bases not matched to a gene. The V gene's germline CDR1 is MNHEY and CDR2 SVGAGI. CDR3 length equals 17 residues. The CDR3 reads CASSYGPGQGDQETQYF. The CDR3 nucleotides read TGTGCCAGCAGTTACGGACCGGGACAGGGGGATCAAGAGACCCAGTACTTC.

The V call is TRBV24-1, the J call TRBJ2-5; D remains ambiguous. The CDR3 is 13 residues long. The germline V and J ends were trimmed by 3 bases and 5 bases, with 9 bases remaining between them. Germline V gene lookup returns CDR1 KGHDR and CDR2 SFDVKD. CDR3 DNA: TGTGCCACCAGTGATCTCAGGTGGGAGACCCAGTACTTC. Its translation is CATSDLRWETQYF.

CDR3 sequence: CASSYYPFRGGRYGYTF. As DNA, the CDR3 is TGTGCCAGCAGTTACTACCCATTCCGTGGAGGCCGCTATGGCTACACCTTC. V usage is TRBV6-5 and J usage is TRBJ1-2; unclear D gene. Germline V CDR1 and CDR2: MNHEY, SVGAGI. The germline V and J ends were trimmed by 1 base and 4 bases, with 19 bases remaining between them. The CDR3 is 17 amino acids.

The gene calls are TRBV4-1 and TRBJ1-3; the D gene is possibly TRBD1 (5 bases). The CDR3 contains 15 residues. V gave up 6 bases and J gave up 1 base, with 13 bases separating them. Germline V CDR1 and CDR2: MGHRA, YSYEKL. CDR3 protein: CASRESRGSGNTIYF. Here the CDR3 DNA reads TGCGCCAGCAGGGAAAGTAGGGGATCTGGAAACACCATATATTTT.

This clonotype appeared a few times. This chain joins TRBV20-1 and TRBJ2-5; 9 nucleotides match TRBD2. The CDR3 spans 15 residues. The germline gives CDR1 DFQATT, CDR2 SNEGSKA (reference sequence). The V gene end was trimmed by 2 bases and the J gene end by 3 bases; junction bases not matched to a gene: 7. CDR3 bases: TGCAGTGCTAGAAATTCAGGCGGGGGGGAAGAGACCCAGTACTTC. Translating gives CSARNSGGGEETQYF.

This clonotype was counted many times. V and J are TRBV20-1 and TRBJ1-5; D gene uncertain. The germline V gene has CDR1 DFQATT and CDR2 SNEGSKA (reference sequence). The CDR3 runs 13 residues. V gave up 3 bases and J gave up 2 bases, with 8 bases separating them. The CDR3 loop is CSARDAGNQPQHF. CDR3 coding DNA: TGCAGTGCTAGGGACGCCGGCAATCAGCCCCAGCATTTT.

The V and J genes are TRBV11-1 and TRBJ2-7, with D tentatively TRBD1 or TRBD2 (5 bases each). CDR3 length equals 14 residues. Trimming took 0 bases from V and 5 from J, leaving 11 bases between them. Per the germline V gene, CDR1 is SGHAT and CDR2 is FQDESV (reference sequence). The CDR3 sequence is CASSLAGVLDEQYF. In nucleotides, the CDR3 is TGTGCCAGCAGCTTAGCGGGGGTGTTAGACGAGCAGTACTTC.

Concerning this clonotype itself: This clone may be a read error of a much larger clone one base away. Given the absence of the conserved phenylalanine or tryptophan at the CDR3 end, a read error is likely. CDR3 residues: CASSALDYGYTS. The CDR3 coding sequence is TGTGCCAGCAGCGCTTTGGACTATGGCTACACCTCC. The chain uses TRBV9 and TRBJ1-2; D is unclear. Trimming removed 3 bases from V and 3 bases from J, with 6 bases in between. CDR3 size: 12 residues. Germline CDR1 and CDR2: SGDLS and YYNGEE.

This clonotype has a count of ten or more. The V and J genes are TRBV12-3 or TRBV12-4 and TRBJ1-5; no clear D gene. This CDR3 is 14 amino acids long. Trimming shortened V by 3 bases and J by 1 base, and 7 bases separated the two germline ends. CDR3 protein: CASSLYPSNQPQHF. The CDR3, as DNA: TGTGCCAGCAGTTTGTACCCCAGCAATCAGCCCCAGCATTTT.

This clonotype has a count of ten or more. This chain joins TRBV29-1 and TRBJ2-7; D might be TRBD1 (5 bases). Per germline, CDR1 SQVTM and CDR2 ANQGSEA. There are 13 residues in the CDR3. V lost 3 bases and J lost 4, with 13 bases in between. The chain's CDR3 is CSVDGLGRYEQYF. Here the CDR3 DNA reads TGCAGCGTTGATGGATTGGGGCGGTACGAGCAGTACTTC.

The chain uses TRBV20-1 and TRBJ2-7, with 7 bases matching TRBD1. This CDR3 spans 14 amino acids. Losses at the gene ends were 1 base for V and 0 bases for J; bases not matched to a gene: 3. Germline V gives CDR1 DFQATT, CDR2 SNEGSKA (reference sequence). The CDR3 here is CSARVTGSSYEQYF. DNA for the CDR3: TGCAGTGCTAGAGTGACAGGGAGCTCCTACGAGCAGTACTTC.